The TCR beta chain under discussion was sequenced for a study of CD8 T cells in Susac syndrome. This CDR3 region has 14 residues. The V gene's germline CDR1 is SGHRS and CDR2 YFSETQ. Deletions cut 2 bases from V and 2 bases from J, with 11 bases between. Reverse transcription of about 0.5 to 1 ug RNA was carried out with random hexamers. TCR beta CDR3 was amplified by immunoSEQ covering 54 Vbeta and 13 Jbeta. TCRdb ran MiXCR on the immunoSEQ multiplex PCR reads and lists one entry per CDR3 protein. The sample lists tens of thousands of distinct CDR3 sequences; roughly 93% were seen once. Study findings and constraints: The authors acknowledged that their TCR sequencing and HLA analysis involved a relatively small number of individuals.

A note on this clonotype: What it binds is not known.

The sample consisted of CD4+ T cells from PBMCs. The chain employs TRBV5-1 and TRBJ2-7; D is perhaps TRBD2 (5 bases). The source is a human donor with Susac syndrome. In nucleotides, the CDR3 is TGCGCCAGCAGCTTAGCCGGGAAACCCTACGAGCAGTACTTC. Its translation: CASSLAGKPYEQYF.